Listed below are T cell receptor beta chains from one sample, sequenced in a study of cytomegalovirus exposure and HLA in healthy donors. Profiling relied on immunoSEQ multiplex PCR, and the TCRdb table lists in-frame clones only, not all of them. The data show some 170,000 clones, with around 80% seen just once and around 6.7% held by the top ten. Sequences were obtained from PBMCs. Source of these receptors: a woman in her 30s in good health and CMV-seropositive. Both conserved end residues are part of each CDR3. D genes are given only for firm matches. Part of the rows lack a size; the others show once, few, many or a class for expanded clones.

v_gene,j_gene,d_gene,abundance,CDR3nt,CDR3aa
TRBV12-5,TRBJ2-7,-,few,TGTGCTAGTGGTTTGGTATATAGCGGGACAGCCCCCTACGAGCAGTACTTC,CASGLVYSGTAPYEQYF
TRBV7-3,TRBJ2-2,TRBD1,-,TGTGCCAGCAGCCCACAGGGGGCGGGCACCGGGGAGCTGTTTTTT,CASSPQGAGTGELFF
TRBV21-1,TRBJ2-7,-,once,TGTGCGGCCTGGGGGGTTCCCTACGAGCAGTACTTC,CAAWGVPYEQYF
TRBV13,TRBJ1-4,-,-,TGTGCCAGCAGCCCCCGCGGCTTAGCATCCGAAAAACTGTTTTTT,CASSPRGLASEKLFF
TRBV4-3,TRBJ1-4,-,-,TGCGCCAGCAGCCTCAACTCGCCCTCTCCTAATGAAAAACTGTTTTTT,CASSLNSPSPNEKLFF
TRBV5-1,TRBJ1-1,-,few,TGCGCCAGCAGCCCGGCAGGTAGTTTAATGAACACTGAAGCTTTCTTT,CASSPAGSLMNTEAFF
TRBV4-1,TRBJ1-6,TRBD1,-,TGCGCCAGCAGCCAACTTGGCCCAGGGGGGATTTCACCCCTCCACTTT,CASSQLGPGGISPLHF
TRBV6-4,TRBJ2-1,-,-,TGTGCCAGCAGTGAGGAGGCCTCAAACAATGAGCAGTTCTTC,CASSEEASNNEQFF
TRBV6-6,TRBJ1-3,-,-,TGTGCCAGCAGTTACTCAGTGACAAAAAACACCGTATATTTT,CASSYSVTKNTVYF
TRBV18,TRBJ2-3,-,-,TGTGCCAGCTCACCAGAGGTTTCCACAGATACGCAGTATTTT,CASSPEVSTDTQYF
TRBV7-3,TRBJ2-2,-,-,TGTGCCAGCAGCCCTAGTCAGGGGAACACCGGGGAGCTGTTTTTT,CASSPSQGNTGELFF
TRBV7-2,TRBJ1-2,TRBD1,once,TGTGCCAGCAGCTTAGGGACAGGTTATCTACGTGGCTACACCTTC,CASSLGTGYLRGYTF
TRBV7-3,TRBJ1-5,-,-,TGTGCCAGCAGCTTAAAGGGGGGGGATCAGCCCCAGCATTTT,CASSLKGGDQPQHF
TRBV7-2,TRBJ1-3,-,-,TGTGCCAGCTCACCCACGCGGGATTCTGGAAACACCATATATTTT,CASSPTRDSGNTIYF
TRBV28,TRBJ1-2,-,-,TGTGCCAGCGCTCCGGCGGGGCCGAACTATGGCTACACCTTC,CASAPAGPNYGYTF
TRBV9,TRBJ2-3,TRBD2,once,TGTGCCAGCAGCCCGAAGGGGCGGGGGGACACAGATACGCAGTATTTT,CASSPKGRGDTDTQYF
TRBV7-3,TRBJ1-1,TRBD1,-,TGTGCCAGCAGCTTTGACAGGGACACTGAAGCTTTCTTT,CASSFDRDTEAFF
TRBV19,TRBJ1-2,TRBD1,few,TGTGCCAGTAGTACCGGGACAGACCCGCTAGGCTACACCTTC,CASSTGTDPLGYTF
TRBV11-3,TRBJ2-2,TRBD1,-,TGTGCCAGCAGCTTAGGACAGGGAAACACCGGGGAGCTGTTTTTT,CASSLGQGNTGELFF
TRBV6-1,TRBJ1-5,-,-,TGTGCCAGCAGTGAAGCCAGGCCGCGGACACATAGCAATCAGCCCCAGCATTTT,CASSEARPRTHSNQPQHF
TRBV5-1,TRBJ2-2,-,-,TGCGCCAGCAGCTTGAGGGGGGGCGACACCGGGGAGCTGTTTTTT,CASSLRGGDTGELFF
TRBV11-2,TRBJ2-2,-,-,TGTGCCAGCAGCAATAAATTGCAGAAGAACACCGGGGAGCTGTTTTTT,CASSNKLQKNTGELFF
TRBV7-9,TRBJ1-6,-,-,TGTGCCAGCAGCTCCGGGGAGGGCCGTAATTCACCCCTCCACTTT,CASSSGEGRNSPLHF
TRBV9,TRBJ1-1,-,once,TGTGCCAGCAGCGTGAGACCCGCCGACAGGAACACTGAAGCTTTCTTT,CASSVRPADRNTEAFF
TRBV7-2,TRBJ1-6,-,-,TGTGCCAGCAGCTTAGGGGGGCTTGGGCGGTACTCCTATAATTCACCCCTCCACTTT,CASSLGGLGRYSYNSPLHF
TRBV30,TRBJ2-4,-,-,TGTGCATCCCTCAACTTAGCCAAAAACATTCAGTACTTC,CASLNLAKNIQYF
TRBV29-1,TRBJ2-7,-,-,TGCAGCGTTGTACTACAGGGACTATCCTACGAGCAGTACTTC,CSVVLQGLSYEQYF
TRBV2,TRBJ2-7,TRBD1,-,TGTGCCAGCAACACCGGGACAGGGGGCTTCGAGCAGTACTTC,CASNTGTGGFEQYF
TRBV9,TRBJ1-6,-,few,TGTGCCAGCAGCGCCTCTGGGGGGGCGGCGGACTCACCCCTCCACTTT,CASSASGGAADSPLHF